This TCR beta chain was profiled in a study of blood T cell repertoires in COVID-19. Study-level information: Italy, Spain and the United States were the sources of the convalescent and acute COVID-19 samples.

V was cut by 4 bases and J by 3 bases, with 14 bases left in between. The CDR3 has 15 amino acids. The germline V gene encodes CDR1 SGDLS and CDR2 YYNGEE. Authors' data handling: For nucleated cells, counts were estimated from reference gene primer amplification. This table comes from immunoSEQ multiplex PCR, and its TCRdb copy is limited to in-frame clones, with some not included. That table is the source of V, J and clone size, and D and trimming were worked out from the DNA. The sample has 200,000 to 250,000 clones, nearly 90% seen once. The clonotype originates from a woman under 30 who had recovered from COVID-19. Sequencing used peripheral blood. The V and J genes are TRBV9 and TRBJ1-5, with a tentative D call TRBD1 (5 bases). CDR3 bases: TGTGCCAGCAGCCCAGGGCCGGGCCCCAATCAGCCCCAGCATTTT. Translation gives CASSPGPGPNQPQHF.